This T cell receptor (beta chain) was recorded in a study of CD8+CD57+ T cells in acquired aplastic anemia. This clonotype was detected only a few times. Its antigen is unidentified. A read error is possible here, since a much larger clone lies one base away. Profiling of TCR beta VDJ combinations and CDR3 sequences used genomic DNA as template. From the reads, TCRdb called clonotypes with MiXCR, one entry per CDR3 protein. The sample lists a few hundred thousand distinct CDR3 sequences, about a third occurring once. Whoever was chosen for sequencing had shown CD8+CD57+ cell expansion by flow cytometry. Study results and limitations: Researchers report that twenty-nine CD8+ CDR3 sequences appeared in both patients and controls. Patients and controls were not found to differ significantly in CD8+ Simpson's diversity.

Germline V gene sequence: CDR1 LNHDA, CDR2 SQIVND (reference sequence). This CDR3 comprises 15 residues. The sequenced material came from sorted CD4+, CD8+, or CD8+CD57+ T cells (not recorded which) from PBMCs. The chain is built from TRBV19 and TRBJ1-5, with D unresolved. This receptor was taken from a human donor with aplastic anemia. CDR3 residues: CASRRVGYSDQPQHF. The CDR3 DNA reads TGTGCCAGTAGACGTGTCGGTTATAGCGATCAGCCCCAGCATTTT.